Below are 7 T cell receptor beta chains sequenced from a single sample in a study of T-cell reconstitution after alpha-beta-depleted transplantation in children. This sample's TCRbeta library carried unique molecular identifier barcodes. Each CDR3 protein is one row after TCRdb ran MiXCR on the PCR reads. This table holds 600,000 or so distinct CDR3 sequences, 20% to 25% found once. This specimen consisted of PBMCs, mostly from graft donor cells, obtained 360 days after TCRalphabeta/CD19-depleted stem cell transplant. Receptor source: a boy younger than two who had a stem cell transplant for acute myeloid leukemia, so the T cells may come from the graft donor.

For the CDR3, the DNA is TGTGCCAGCAGTTACTCGGACCTGCCCCCATACGAGCAGTACTTC. The encoded protein is CASSYSDLPPYEQYF. The gene calls are TRBV6-5 and TRBJ2-7; no definite D call. V lost 0 bases and J 4 bases, leaving 13 bases between the germline ends. This CDR3 has 15 residues. Germline loops: CDR1 MNHEY, CDR2 SVGAGI.

This clonotype appeared many times. The J gene is TRBJ2-3, the V gene TRBV29-1; D is perhaps TRBD1 (6 bases). The germline V gene has CDR1 SQVTM and CDR2 ANQGSEA. V gave up 5 bases and J gave up 0 bases, with 9 bases separating them. The CDR3 loop spans 13 amino acids. The CDR3: CSVQGRSTDTQYF. The CDR3 DNA follows: TGCAGCGTTCAGGGGCGCAGCACAGATACGCAGTATTTT.

The chain joins TRBV12-3 or TRBV12-4 to TRBJ2-3; D is possibly TRBD1 or TRBD2 (5 bases each). Trimming cost V 5 bases and J 1 base, with 10 bases left between them. CDR3 length: 14 residues. The CDR3 region has the DNA TGTGCCAGCAGTCCCCGGGGCCGCACAGATACGCAGTATTTT. It is translated as CASSPRGRTDTQYF.

The rearrangement links TRBV6-4 to TRBJ2-1; 10 positions match TRBD1. The length of the CDR3 is 14 residues. Germline CDR1 reads MRHNA; CDR2 reads SNTAGT. The V segment lost 2 bases and the J segment 5 bases; nucleotides outside the gene matches: 0. Written as DNA, the CDR3 is TGTGCCAGCAGTGACGGGACAGGGGACAATGAGCAGTTCTTC. Translated: CASSDGTGDNEQFF.

V and J are TRBV12-3 or TRBV12-4 and TRBJ1-1; D is possibly TRBD1 (6 bases). This CDR3 comprises 14 residues. V was clipped by 1 base and J by 11 bases, with 17 bases between them. The CDR3 DNA reads as TGTGCCAGCAGTTTAGAGTCGAGGCAGGGGCATGCTTTCTTT. Its protein is CASSLESRQGHAFF.

The table lists this clonotype with many counts. The rearrangement links TRBV20-1 to TRBJ1-2; weak D call: TRBD1 (5 bases). This CDR3 has 13 amino acids. The germline V gene encodes CDR1 DFQATT and CDR2 SNEGSKA (reference sequence). V was pared by 3 bases and J by 4 bases, with 12 bases between. The CDR3 here is CSASWGRSYGYTF. The DNA of the CDR3 is TGCAGTGCTAGTTGGGGACGGAGCTATGGCTACACCTTC.

Many counts were recorded for this clonotype. As DNA, the CDR3 is TGTGCCAGCAGAACTACCACTGAAGCTTTCTTT. Its protein is CASRTTTEAFF. The chain has TRBV12-3 or TRBV12-4 and TRBJ1-1, with D unclear. Trimming shortened V by 6 bases and J by 4 bases, and 6 bases separated the two germline ends. The CDR3 extends over 11 amino acids.